The clone carrying this T cell receptor (beta chain) turned up a few times. Its target is not known. The sample belongs to a study of response to subunit inactivated influenza vaccine. Trimming removed 11 bases from V and 8 bases from J; junction bases left unmatched: 8. The CDR3 is 12 amino acids. Germline V CDR1 and CDR2: SGHTA, FQGTGA. TCRdb used MiXCR to reprocess the RT-PCR reads, holding one entry per CDR3 protein. The top ten hold 1.5% to 2% of the sample, which has hundreds of thousands of distinct CDR3 sequences, about 25% seen once. Overall study results and limits: Each seasonal flu vaccination may recruit only limited new T cells, authors suggested.

Source: CD4+ T cells sorted from PBMCs, taken 4 to 6 days after vaccination. The chain couples TRBV7-3 to TRBJ2-7, with 11 bases fitting TRBD2. The TCR was taken from a man in his fifties who received an inactivated influenza vaccine. In DNA form, the CDR3 reads TGTGCCGGTAGCGGGAGGGAGAATCAGCAGTACTTC. It specifies CAGSGRENQQYF.